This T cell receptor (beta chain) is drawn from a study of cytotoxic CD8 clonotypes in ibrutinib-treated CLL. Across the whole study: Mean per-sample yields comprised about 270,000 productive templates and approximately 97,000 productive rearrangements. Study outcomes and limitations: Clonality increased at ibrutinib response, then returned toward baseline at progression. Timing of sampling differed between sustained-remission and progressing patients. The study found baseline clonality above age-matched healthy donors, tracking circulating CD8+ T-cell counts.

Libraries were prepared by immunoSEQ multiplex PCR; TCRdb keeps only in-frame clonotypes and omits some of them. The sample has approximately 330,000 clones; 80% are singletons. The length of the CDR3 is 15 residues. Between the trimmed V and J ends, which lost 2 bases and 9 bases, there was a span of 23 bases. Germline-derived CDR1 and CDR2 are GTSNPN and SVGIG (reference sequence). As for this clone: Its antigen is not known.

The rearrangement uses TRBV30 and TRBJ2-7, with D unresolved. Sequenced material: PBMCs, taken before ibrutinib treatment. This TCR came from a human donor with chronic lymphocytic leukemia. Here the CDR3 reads CAWSLTGLPPKGQYF. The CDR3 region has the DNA TGTGCCTGGAGTCTCACCGGGCTCCCCCCAAAGGGGCAGTACTTC.